This TCR beta chain emerged from a study of CXCR3-negative and CXCR3-positive naive CD8 T cells. The study, taken as a whole, reports: High diversity, comparable across both naive subsets, contrasted with much lower diversity in memory CD8+ cells. Naive cells that were CXCR3-positive had more hydrophobic TRB CDR3s (compared with CXCR3-negative naive cells). Naive subsets did not differ in surface CD5, and TRB CDR3 properties served to infer TCR strength. Cryopreserved PBMCs had partly decreased CXCR3 expression; fresh PBMCs were used in most assays. Naive CXCR3-positive and CXCR3-negative cells shared TRBV-TRBJ usage; memory cells diverged.

Points on this clonotype: Its antigen is still unknown.

The CDR3 sequence is 15 residues long. Germline V gives CDR1 LNHDA, CDR2 SQIVND (reference sequence). cDNA libraries for TRB were generated by 5' RACE incorporating UMI labels. TCRdb re-called the 5' RACE reads and catalogs CDR3 proteins one per entry, DNA excluded. Across around 60,000 distinct CDR3 sequences, the top ten clones capture approximately 0.8% of the sample. This chain links TRBV19 with TRBJ1-1; TCRdb proposes TRBD1, but this gene call is untestable without DNA. The sequenced sample consisted of naive CXCR3+ CD8+ T cells from blood. Subset indicated: CD45RO-CCR7+CD27+CD95- naive CD8+ T cells expressing CXCR3 (TNR3+). This TCR was recovered from a human donor in good health. Some clones in this sample may be carry-over from other donors' samples. The CDR3 loop is CASSDQTGGMTEAFF. The complete variable domain, with remaining parts taken from reference TRBV19 and TRBJ1-1, reads DGGITQSPKYLFRKEGQNVTLSCEQNLNHDAMYWYRQDPGQGLRLIYYSQIVNDFQKGDIAEGYSVSREKKESFPLTVTSAQKNPTAFYLCASSDQTGGMTEAFFGQGTRLTVV.